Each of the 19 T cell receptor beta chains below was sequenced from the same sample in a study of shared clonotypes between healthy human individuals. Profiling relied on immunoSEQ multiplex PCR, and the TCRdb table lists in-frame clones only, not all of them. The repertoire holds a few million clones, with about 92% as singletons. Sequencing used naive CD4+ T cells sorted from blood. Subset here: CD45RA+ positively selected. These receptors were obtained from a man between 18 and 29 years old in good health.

CDR3 in DNA: TGCGCCAGCAGTGAAGGGGCTAGCGGGACCTACAATGAGCAGTTCTTC. Translated: CASSEGASGTYNEQFF. This sequence joins TRBV10-1 and TRBJ2-1; 9 nucleotides match TRBD2. Per the germline V gene, CDR1 is WNHNN and CDR2 is SYGVQD (reference sequence). The CDR3 runs 16 residues. The trim removed 3 bases at V and 2 bases at J, leaving 5 bases unmatched.

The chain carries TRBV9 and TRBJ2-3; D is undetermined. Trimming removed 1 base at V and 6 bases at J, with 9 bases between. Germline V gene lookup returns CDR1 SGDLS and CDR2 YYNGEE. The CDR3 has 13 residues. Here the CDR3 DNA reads TGTGCCAGCAGCGTACGGGCAGCCGATACGCAGTATTTT. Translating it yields CASSVRAADTQYF.

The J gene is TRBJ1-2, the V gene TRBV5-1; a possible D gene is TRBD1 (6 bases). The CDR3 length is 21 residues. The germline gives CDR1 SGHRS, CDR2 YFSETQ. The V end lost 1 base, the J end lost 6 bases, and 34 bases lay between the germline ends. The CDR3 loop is CASSLTRSATGLWQRGHGYTF. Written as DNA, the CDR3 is TGCGCCAGCAGCTTGACCCGAAGCGCGACAGGATTATGGCAACGGGGCCATGGCTACACCTTC.

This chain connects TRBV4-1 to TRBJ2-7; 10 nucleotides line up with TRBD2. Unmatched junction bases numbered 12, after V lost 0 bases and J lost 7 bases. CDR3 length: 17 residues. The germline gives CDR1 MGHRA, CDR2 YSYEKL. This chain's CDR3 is CASSQDIGGLAAGEQYF. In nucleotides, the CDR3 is TGCGCCAGCAGCCAAGATATCGGAGGACTAGCGGCGGGGGAGCAGTACTTC.

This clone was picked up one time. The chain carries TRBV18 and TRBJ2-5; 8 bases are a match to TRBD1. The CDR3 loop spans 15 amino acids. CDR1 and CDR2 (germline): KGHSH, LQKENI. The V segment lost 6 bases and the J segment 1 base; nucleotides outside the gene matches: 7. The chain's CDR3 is CASSPPGGLQETQYF. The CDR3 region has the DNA TGTGCCAGCTCCCCTCCAGGGGGCCTCCAAGAGACCCAGTACTTC.

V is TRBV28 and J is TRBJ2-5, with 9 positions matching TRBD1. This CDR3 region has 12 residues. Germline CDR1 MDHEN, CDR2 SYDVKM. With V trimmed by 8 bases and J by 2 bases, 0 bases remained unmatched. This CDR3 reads CASGTGQETQYF. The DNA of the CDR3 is TGTGCCAGCGGGACAGGGCAAGAGACCCAGTACTTC. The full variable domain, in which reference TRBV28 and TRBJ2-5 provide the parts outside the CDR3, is DVKVTQSSRYLVKRTGEKVFLECVQDMDHENMFWYRQDPGLGLRLIYFSYDVKMKEKGDIPEGYSVSREKKERFSLILESASTNQTSMYLCASGTGQETQYFGPGTRLLVL.

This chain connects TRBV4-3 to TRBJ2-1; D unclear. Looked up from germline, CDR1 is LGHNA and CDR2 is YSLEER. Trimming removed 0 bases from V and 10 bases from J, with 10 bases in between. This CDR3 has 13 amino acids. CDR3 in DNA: TGCGCCAGCAGCCAAGATCGACTGGTCGAGCAGTTCTTC. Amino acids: CASSQDRLVEQFF.

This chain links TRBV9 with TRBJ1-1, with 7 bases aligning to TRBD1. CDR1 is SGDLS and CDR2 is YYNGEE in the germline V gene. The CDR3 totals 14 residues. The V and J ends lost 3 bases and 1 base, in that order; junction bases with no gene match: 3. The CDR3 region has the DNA TGTGCCAGCAGCGCTACAGGGGCGAACACTGAAGCTTTCTTT. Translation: CASSATGANTEAFF.

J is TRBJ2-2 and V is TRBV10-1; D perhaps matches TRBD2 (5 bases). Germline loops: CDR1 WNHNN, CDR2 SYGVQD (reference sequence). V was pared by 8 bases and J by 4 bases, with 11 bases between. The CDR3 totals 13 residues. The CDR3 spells CASGEPGTGELFF. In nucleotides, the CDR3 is TGCGCCAGCGGGGAGCCGGGCACCGGGGAGCTGTTTTTT.

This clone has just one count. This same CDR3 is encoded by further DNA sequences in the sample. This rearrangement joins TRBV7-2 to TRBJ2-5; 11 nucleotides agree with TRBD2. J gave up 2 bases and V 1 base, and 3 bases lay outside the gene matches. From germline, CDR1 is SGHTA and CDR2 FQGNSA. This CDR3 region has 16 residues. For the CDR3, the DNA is TGTGCCAGCAGCTTAGGGTTAGCGGGAGGGCAAGAGACCCAGTACTTC. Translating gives CASSLGLAGGQETQYF.

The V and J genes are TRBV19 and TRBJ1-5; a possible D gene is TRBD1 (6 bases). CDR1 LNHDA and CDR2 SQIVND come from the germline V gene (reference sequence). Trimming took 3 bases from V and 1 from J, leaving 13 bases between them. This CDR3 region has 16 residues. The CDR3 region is CASSIGGIGSNQPQHF. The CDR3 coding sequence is TGTGCCAGTAGTATTGGGGGCATTGGCAGCAATCAGCCCCAGCATTTT.

CDR3 in DNA: TGTGCCAGCAGAGGGACTAGCGGAGAAGAGACCCAGTACTTC. Protein product: CASRGTSGEETQYF. V is TRBV21-1 and J is TRBJ2-5; TRBD2, as called in the table, went unchecked against the DNA. TRBV21-1 counts as a pseudogene. This CDR3 is built from 14 residues.

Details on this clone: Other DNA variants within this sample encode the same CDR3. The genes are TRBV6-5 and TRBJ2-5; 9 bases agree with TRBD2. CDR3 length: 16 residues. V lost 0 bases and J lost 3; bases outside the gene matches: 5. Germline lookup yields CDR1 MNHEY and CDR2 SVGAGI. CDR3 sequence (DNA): TGTGCCAGCAGTTACTCTGGGGTAGCGGGGGAAGAGACCCAGTACTTC. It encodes CASSYSGVAGEETQYF.

The CDR3 is CSVWGLYNEQFF. The DNA for the CDR3 is TGCAGCGTCTGGGGACTGTACAATGAGCAGTTCTTC. The chain joins TRBV29-1 to TRBJ2-1, with D perhaps matching TRBD2 (6 bases). Trimming cost V 6 bases and J 4 bases, with 10 bases left between them. Looked up from germline, CDR1 is SQVTM and CDR2 is ANQGSEA. The CDR3 contains 12 residues.

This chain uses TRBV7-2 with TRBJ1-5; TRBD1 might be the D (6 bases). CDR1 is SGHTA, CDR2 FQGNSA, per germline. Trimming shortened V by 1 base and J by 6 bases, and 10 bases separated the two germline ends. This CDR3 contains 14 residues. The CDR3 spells CASSLEGGGQPQHF. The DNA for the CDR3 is TGTGCCAGCAGCTTAGAGGGGGGGGGTCAGCCCCAGCATTTT.

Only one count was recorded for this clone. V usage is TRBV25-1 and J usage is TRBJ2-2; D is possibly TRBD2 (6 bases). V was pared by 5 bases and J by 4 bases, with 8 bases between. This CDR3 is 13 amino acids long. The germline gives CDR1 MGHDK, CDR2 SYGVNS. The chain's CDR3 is CASSTSPTGELFF. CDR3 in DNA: TGTGCCAGCAGTACTAGCCCCACCGGGGAGCTGTTTTTT. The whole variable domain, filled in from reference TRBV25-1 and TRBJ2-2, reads EADIYQTPRYLVIGTGKKITLECSQTMGHDKMYWYQQDPGMELHLIHYSYGVNSTEKGDLSSESTVSRIRTEHFPLTLESARPSHTSQYLCASSTSPTGELFFGEGSRLTVL.

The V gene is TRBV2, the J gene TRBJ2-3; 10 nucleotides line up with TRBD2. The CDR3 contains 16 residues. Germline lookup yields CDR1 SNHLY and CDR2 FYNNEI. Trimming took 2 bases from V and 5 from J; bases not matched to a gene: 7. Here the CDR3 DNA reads TGTGCCAGCAGTGAAATCACTAGCGGGGTGGTAGATACGCAGTATTTT. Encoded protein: CASSEITSGVVDTQYF.

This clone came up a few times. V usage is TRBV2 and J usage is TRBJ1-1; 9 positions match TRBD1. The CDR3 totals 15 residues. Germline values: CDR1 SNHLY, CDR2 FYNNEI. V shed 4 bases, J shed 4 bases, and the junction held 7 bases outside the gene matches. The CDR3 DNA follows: TGTGCCAGCAGTGTAACAGGGGGCGCCGGCACTGAAGCTTTCTTT. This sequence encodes CASSVTGGAGTEAFF.

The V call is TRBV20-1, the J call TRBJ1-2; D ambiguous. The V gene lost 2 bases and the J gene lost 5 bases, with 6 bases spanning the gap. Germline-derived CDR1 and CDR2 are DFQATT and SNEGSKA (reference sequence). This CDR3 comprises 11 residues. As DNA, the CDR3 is TGCAGTGCTAGACCCCAGTATGGCTACACCTTC. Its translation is CSARPQYGYTF.